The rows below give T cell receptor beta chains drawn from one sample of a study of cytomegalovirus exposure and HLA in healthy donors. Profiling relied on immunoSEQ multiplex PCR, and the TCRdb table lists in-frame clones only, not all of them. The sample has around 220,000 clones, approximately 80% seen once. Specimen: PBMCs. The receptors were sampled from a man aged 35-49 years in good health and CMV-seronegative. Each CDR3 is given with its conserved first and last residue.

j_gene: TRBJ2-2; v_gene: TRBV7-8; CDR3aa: CASSFPSVGHNTGELFF
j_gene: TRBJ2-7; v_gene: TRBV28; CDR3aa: CASSFSGRAYEQYF
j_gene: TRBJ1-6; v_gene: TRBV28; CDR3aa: CASNPGQRGSPLHF
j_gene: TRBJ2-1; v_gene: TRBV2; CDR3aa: CASSERRSPLGEQFF
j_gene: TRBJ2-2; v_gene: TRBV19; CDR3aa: CASSIERAPAPGELFF
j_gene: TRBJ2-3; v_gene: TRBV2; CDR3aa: CASRPWGPDTQYF
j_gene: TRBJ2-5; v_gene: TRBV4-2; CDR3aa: CASSQVTGAQETQYF
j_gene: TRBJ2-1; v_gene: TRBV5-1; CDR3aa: CASSADRTGLNEQFF
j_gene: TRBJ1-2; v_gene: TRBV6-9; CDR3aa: CASSPPGQFNYGYTF
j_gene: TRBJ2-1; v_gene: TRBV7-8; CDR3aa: CASIPTRVSRYNEQFF
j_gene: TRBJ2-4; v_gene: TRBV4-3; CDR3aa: CASSQGGQGNIQYF
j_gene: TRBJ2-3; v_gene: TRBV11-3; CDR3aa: CASSSRTSGNADTQYF
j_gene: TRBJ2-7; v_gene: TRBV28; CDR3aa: CASSQTGGPNYEQYF
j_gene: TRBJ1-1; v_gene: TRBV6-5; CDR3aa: CASSYDRTEAFF
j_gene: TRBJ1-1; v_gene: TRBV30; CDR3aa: CASPGPVNTEAFF
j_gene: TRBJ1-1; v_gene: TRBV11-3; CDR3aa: CASSEHRGSTEAFF
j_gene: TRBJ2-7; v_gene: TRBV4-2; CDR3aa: CASSQVTGQGAYEQYF
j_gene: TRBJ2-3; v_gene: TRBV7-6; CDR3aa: CASSLDPKGADTQYF
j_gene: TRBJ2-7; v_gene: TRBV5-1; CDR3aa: CASSLVSYPITYEQYF
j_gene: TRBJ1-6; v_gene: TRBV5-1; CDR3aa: CASGFGTGGYNSPLHF
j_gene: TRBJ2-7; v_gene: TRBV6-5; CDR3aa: CASSSTYEQYF
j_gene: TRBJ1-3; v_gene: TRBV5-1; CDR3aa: CASSTMTGGSGNTIYF
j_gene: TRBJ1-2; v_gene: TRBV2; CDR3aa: CASSEMVRGVSNYGYTF
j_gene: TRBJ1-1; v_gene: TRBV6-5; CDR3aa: CASATGLNTEAFF
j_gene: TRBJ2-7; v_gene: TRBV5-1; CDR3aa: CASSSTGTGTYEQYF
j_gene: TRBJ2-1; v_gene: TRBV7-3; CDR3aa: CASSPGGREEQFF
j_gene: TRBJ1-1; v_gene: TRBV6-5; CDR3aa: CASSYLGGARTEAFF
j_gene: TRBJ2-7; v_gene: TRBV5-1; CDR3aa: CASSGSGTGGLSYEQYF
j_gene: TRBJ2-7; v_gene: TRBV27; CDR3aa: CATHKSSYEQYF
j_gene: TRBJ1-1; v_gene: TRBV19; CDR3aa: CASSIRGGTEAFF
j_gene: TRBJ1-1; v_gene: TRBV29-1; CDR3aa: CSVEEPKTEAFF
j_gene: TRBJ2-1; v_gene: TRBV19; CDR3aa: CASSITTGYNEQFF
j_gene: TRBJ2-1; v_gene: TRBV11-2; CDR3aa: CASSSATGLSYNEQFF
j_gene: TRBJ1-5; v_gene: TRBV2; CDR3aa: CASTQEGGGRYPQHF
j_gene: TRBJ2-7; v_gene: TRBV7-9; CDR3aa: CASSLGAPGTGGDEQYF
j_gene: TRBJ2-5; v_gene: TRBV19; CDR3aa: CASSGEGETQYF
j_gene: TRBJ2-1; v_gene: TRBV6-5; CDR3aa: CASSYSGANRGNEQFF
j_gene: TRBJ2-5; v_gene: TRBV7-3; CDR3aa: CASSPNSAGSETQYF
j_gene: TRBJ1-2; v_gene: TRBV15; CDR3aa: CATSRDGDLVMGFDYGYTF
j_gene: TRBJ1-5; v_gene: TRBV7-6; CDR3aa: CASSPRPDQPQHF
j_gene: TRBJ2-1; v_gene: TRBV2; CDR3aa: CASSEWTSGRYNEQFF